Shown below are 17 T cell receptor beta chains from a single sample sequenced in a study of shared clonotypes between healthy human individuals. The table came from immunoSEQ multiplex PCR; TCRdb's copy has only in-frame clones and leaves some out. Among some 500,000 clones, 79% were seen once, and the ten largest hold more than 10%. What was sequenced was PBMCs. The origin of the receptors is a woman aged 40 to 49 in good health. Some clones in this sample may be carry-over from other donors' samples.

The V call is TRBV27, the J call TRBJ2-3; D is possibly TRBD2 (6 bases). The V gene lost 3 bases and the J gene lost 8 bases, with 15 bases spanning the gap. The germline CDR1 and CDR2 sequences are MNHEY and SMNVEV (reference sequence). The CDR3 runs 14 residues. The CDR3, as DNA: TGTGCCAGCAGTTTTAGGAGGGATCCCCGTACGCAGTATTTT. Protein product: CASSFRRDPRTQYF.

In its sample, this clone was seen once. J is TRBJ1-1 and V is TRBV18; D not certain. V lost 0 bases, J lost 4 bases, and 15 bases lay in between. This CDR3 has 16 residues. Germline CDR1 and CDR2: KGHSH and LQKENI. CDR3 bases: TGTGCCAGCTCACCACCTAACCAACCTCGCGGCACTGAAGCTTTCTTT. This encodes CASSPPNQPRGTEAFF.

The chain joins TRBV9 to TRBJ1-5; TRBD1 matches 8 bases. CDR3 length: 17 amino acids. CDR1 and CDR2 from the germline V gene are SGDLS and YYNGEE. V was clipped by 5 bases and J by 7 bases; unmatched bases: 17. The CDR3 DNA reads TGTGCCAGCAGAGAATCAATACGACAGGGGAAAGACCAGCCCCAGCATTTT. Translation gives CASRESIRQGKDQPQHF.

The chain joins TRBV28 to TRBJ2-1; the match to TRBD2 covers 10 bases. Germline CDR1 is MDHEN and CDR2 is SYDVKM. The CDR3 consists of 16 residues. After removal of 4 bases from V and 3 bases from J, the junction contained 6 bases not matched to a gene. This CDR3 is CASSSTGTSDYNEQFF. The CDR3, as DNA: TGTGCCAGCAGTTCCACGGGGACTAGCGACTACAATGAGCAGTTCTTC.

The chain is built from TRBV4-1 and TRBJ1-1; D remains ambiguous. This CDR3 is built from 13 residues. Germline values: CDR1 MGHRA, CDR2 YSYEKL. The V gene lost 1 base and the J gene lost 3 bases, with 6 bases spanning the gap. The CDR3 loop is CASSQAPDTEAFF. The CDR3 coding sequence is TGCGCCAGCAGCCAAGCGCCTGACACTGAAGCTTTCTTT.

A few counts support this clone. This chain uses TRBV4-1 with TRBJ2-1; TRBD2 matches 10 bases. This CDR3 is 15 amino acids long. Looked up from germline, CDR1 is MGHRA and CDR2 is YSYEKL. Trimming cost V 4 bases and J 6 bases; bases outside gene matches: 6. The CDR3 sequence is CASSRLAGVGNEQFF. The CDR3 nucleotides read TGCGCCAGCAGCCGGCTAGCGGGAGTTGGCAATGAGCAGTTCTTC.

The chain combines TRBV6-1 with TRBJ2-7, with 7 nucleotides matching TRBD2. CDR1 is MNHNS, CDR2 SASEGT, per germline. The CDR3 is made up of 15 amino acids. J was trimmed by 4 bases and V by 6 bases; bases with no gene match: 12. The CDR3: CASRDEGEGRYEQYF. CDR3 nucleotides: TGTGCCAGCAGGGACGAAGGGGAGGGCCGGTACGAGCAGTACTTC.

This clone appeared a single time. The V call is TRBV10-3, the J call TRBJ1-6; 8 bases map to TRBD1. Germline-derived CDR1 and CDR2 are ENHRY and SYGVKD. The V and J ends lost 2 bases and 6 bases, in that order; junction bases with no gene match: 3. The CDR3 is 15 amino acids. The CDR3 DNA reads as TGTGCCATCAGTGAGGCGGGACAGGTTAATTCACCCCTCCACTTT. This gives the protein CAISEAGQVNSPLHF.

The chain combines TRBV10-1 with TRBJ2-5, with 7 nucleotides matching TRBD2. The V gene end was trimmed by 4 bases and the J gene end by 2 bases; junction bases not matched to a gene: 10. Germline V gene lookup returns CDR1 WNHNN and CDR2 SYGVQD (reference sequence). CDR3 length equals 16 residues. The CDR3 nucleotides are TGCGCCAGCAGTGGGTGGATCGGGAGGTGGCAAGAGACCCAGTACTTC. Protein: CASSGWIGRWQETQYF.

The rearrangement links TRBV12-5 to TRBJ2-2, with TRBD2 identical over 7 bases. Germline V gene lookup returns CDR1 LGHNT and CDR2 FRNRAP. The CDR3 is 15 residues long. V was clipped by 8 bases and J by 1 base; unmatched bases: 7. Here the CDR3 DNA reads TGTGCTAGTTCCCCGGGGGGAGGGAACACCGGGGAGCTGTTTTTT. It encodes CASSPGGGNTGELFF. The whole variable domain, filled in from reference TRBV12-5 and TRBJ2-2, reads DARVTQTPRHKVTEMGQEVTMRCQPILGHNTVFWYRQTMMQGLELLAYFRNRAPLDDSGMPKDRFSAEMPDATLATLKIQPSEPRDSAVYFCASSPGGGNTGELFFGEGSRLTVL.

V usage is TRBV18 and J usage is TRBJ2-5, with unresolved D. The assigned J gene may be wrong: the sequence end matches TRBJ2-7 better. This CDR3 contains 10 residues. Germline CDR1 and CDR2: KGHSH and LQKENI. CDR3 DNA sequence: TGTGCCAGCTCGCCCGACGAGCAGTACTTC. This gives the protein CASSPDEQYF.

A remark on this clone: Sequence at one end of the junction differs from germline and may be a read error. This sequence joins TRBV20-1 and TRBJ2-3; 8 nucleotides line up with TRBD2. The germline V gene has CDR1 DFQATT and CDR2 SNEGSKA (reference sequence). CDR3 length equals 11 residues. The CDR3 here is CSAQRGTSLNF. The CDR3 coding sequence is TGCAGTGCCCAGAGAGGGACTAGTTTAAATTTT.

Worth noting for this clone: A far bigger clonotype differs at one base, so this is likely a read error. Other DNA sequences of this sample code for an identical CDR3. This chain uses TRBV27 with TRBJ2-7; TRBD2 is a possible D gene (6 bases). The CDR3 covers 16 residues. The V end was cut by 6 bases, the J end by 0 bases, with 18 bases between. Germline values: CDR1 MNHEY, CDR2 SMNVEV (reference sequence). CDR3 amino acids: CASSPTPGGSSYEQYF. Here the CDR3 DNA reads TGTGCCAGCAGCCCCACGCCAGGAGGGAGCTCCTACGAGCAGTACTTC.

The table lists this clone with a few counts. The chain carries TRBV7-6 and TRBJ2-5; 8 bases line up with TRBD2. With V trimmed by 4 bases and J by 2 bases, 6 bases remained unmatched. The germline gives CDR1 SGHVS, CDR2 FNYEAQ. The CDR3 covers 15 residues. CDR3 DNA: TGTGCCAGCAGCTCCCTAGCGGGTCAGCAAGAGACCCAGTACTTC. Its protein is CASSSLAGQQETQYF. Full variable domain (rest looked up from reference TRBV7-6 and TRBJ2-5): GAGVSQSPRYKVTKRGQDVALRCDPISGHVSLYWYRQALGQGPEFLTYFNYEAQQDKSGLPNDRFSAERPEGSISTLTIQRTEQRDSAMYRCASSSLAGQQETQYFGPGTRLLVL.

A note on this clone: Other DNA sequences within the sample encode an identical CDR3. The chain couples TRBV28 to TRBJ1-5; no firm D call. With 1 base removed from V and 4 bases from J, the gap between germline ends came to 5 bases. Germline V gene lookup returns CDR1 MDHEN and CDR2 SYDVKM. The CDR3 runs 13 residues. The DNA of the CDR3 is TGTGCCAGCAGTTTATATAGAAATCAGCCCCAGCATTTT. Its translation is CASSLYRNQPQHF.

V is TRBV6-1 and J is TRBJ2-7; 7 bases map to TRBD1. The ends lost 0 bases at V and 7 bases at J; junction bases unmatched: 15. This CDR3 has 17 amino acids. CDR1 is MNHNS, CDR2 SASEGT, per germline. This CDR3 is CASSEAPPRGSHPEQYF. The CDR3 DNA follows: TGTGCCAGCAGTGAAGCGCCCCCCAGGGGGTCACATCCAGAGCAGTACTTC.

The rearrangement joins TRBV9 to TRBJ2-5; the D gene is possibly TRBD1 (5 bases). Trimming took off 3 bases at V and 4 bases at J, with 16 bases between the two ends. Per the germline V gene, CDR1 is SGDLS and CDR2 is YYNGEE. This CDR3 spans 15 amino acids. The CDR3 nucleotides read TGTGCCAGCAGCGAGGGGCAGGCGGTGCGAGAGACCCAGTACTTC. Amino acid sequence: CASSEGQAVRETQYF.